Following are 29 T cell receptor beta chains from one sample sequenced in a study of blood T cell repertoires in COVID-19. TCRdb's table, derived via immunoSEQ multiplex PCR, lists solely in-frame clones and lacks some. This table holds around 200,000 clones, more than 80% found once. The sample was PBMCs or T cells enriched from blood (not recorded which). These receptors were collected from a man aged 35 to 55 who had recovered from COVID-19.

This sequence joins TRBV18 and TRBJ1-5; no firm D call. Germline CDR1 is KGHSH and CDR2 is LQKENI. The V and J ends lost 3 bases and 4 bases respectively, with 10 bases between them. The CDR3 contains 14 residues. This CDR3 reads CASSPPQLNQPQHF. The CDR3 DNA reads TGTGCCAGCTCACCGCCACAGCTGAATCAGCCCCAGCATTTT.

The chain combines TRBV7-9 with TRBJ2-3, with 9 bases aligning to TRBD2. CDR3 size: 18 residues. Germline V gene data show CDR1 as SEHNR and CDR2 as FQNEAQ (reference sequence). The trim removed 4 bases at V and 2 bases at J, leaving 13 bases unmatched. The CDR3 loop is CASSYPLAGEGLTDTQYF. The CDR3 DNA reads TGTGCCAGCAGCTATCCCTTAGCGGGAGAAGGTCTCACAGATACGCAGTATTTT.

J is TRBJ1-2 and V is TRBV28; 8 bases agree with TRBD1. This CDR3 is built from 15 residues. The germline V gene has CDR1 MDHEN and CDR2 SYDVKM. V lost 4 bases and J lost 4; bases outside the gene matches: 8. The CDR3 is CASSSTRDRLYGYTF. The CDR3 region has the DNA TGTGCCAGCAGTTCCACCCGGGACAGGCTCTATGGCTACACCTTC.

The gene calls are TRBV7-8 and TRBJ2-1; D may be TRBD1 (5 bases). Between the trimmed V and J ends, which lost 1 base and 4 bases, there was a span of 5 bases. Looked up from germline, CDR1 is SGHVS and CDR2 is FQNEAQ. The CDR3 loop spans 13 amino acids. The CDR3 sequence: CASSLDRYNEQFF. The DNA of the CDR3 is TGTGCCAGCAGCTTAGACAGGTACAATGAGCAGTTCTTC.

This sequence joins TRBV2 and TRBJ1-5; D uncertain. The germline V gene has CDR1 SNHLY and CDR2 FYNNEI. Trimming left V 6 bases short and J 4 bases short, with 7 bases between. The CDR3 runs 12 residues. The DNA of the CDR3 is TGTGCCAGCAGCGTGGCAAATCAGCCCCAGCATTTT. Protein: CASSVANQPQHF.

The chain is built from TRBV10-3 and TRBJ2-7; 9 bases are shared with TRBD1. J was trimmed by 3 bases and V by 4 bases; bases with no gene match: 7. The CDR3 sequence is 15 residues long. The germline V gene encodes CDR1 ENHRY and CDR2 SYGVKD. CDR3 DNA sequence: TGTGCCATCAGTGCAGGACAGGGGAGTCACTACGAGCAGTACTTC. Translation gives CAISAGQGSHYEQYF.

The V call is TRBV4-2, the J call TRBJ2-6; 7 nucleotides match TRBD2. V lost 0 bases, J lost 2 bases, and 1 base stayed unmatched. The CDR3 consists of 16 residues. Germline V gene data show CDR1 as LGHNA and CDR2 as YNFKEQ. The CDR3 nucleotides read TGTGCCAGCAGCCAAGATGGGGGGGCTGGGGCCAACGTCCTGACTTTC. This codes for CASSQDGGAGANVLTF.

V and J are TRBV10-1 and TRBJ1-1; 8 bases fit TRBD1. The CDR3 extends over 14 amino acids. The junction had 3 bases not matched to a gene; V was cut back by 0 bases and J by 6 bases. Germline V gives CDR1 WNHNN, CDR2 SYGVQD (reference sequence). Here the CDR3 DNA reads TGCGCCAGCAGTGAGTCTACAGGGGGGGCTGAAGCTTTCTTT. Amino acid sequence: CASSESTGGAEAFF.

The V call is TRBV4-1, the J call TRBJ1-5; D ambiguous. This CDR3 has 15 amino acids. V lost 0 bases and J 3 bases, leaving 9 bases between the germline ends. CDR1 is MGHRA, CDR2 YSYEKL, per germline. The CDR3 reads CASSQDSQFNQPQHF. CDR3 nucleotides: TGCGCCAGCAGCCAAGATAGCCAGTTCAATCAGCCCCAGCATTTT.

This clone was seen only a few times. The V gene is TRBV15, the J gene TRBJ2-7; TRBD1 matches at 7 bases. Looked up from germline, CDR1 is LNHNV and CDR2 is YYDKDF (reference sequence). This CDR3 is 14 amino acids long. V trimming: 1 base; J trimming: 1 base; junction bases outside the gene matches: 1. The CDR3 nucleotides are TGTGCCACCAGCAGAGTGACAGGGTCCTACGAGCAGTACTTC. Its protein is CATSRVTGSYEQYF.

The chain combines TRBV19 with TRBJ2-7, with 9 bases fitting TRBD1. The CDR3 sequence is 13 residues long. The junction had 4 bases not matched to a gene; V was cut back by 7 bases and J by 3 bases. CDR1 is LNHDA, CDR2 SQIVND, per germline (reference sequence). CDR3 nucleotides: TGTGCCAGTATCCCGACAGGGGGCTACGAGCAGTACTTC. Its protein product is CASIPTGGYEQYF.

This chain joins TRBV5-1 and TRBJ2-1; no firm D call. V was shortened by 0 bases and J by 0 bases, with 10 bases between the two germline ends. Germline V CDR1 and CDR2: SGHRS, YFSETQ. This CDR3 region has 16 residues. The CDR3 here is CASSLGPRSSYNEQFF. In DNA, the CDR3 is TGCGCCAGCAGCTTGGGGCCTCGAAGCTCCTACAATGAGCAGTTCTTC.

The V call is TRBV7-3, the J call TRBJ1-1; a weak D match, TRBD1 (5 bases). V lost 5 bases and J 4 bases, leaving 17 bases between the germline ends. Germline loops: CDR1 SGHTA, CDR2 FQGTGA. The CDR3 covers 15 residues. The DNA of the CDR3 is TGTGCCAGCAGCCTGGGACCCTTCGGGGGCACTGAAGCTTTCTTT. Translated, it gives CASSLGPFGGTEAFF.

The J gene is TRBJ2-5, the V gene TRBV6-5; 10 bases agree with TRBD1. Losses at the gene ends were 4 bases for V and 5 bases for J; bases not matched to a gene: 4. CDR3 length: 14 residues. Looked up from germline, CDR1 is MNHEY and CDR2 is SVGAGI. CDR3 in amino acids: CASSSGQGWETQYF. The CDR3 coding sequence is TGTGCCAGCAGTTCGGGACAGGGGTGGGAGACCCAGTACTTC.

The chain uses TRBV19 and TRBJ1-4; TRBD1 matches 7 bases. The CDR3 runs to 15 residues. Germline-derived CDR1 and CDR2 are LNHDA and SQIVND (reference sequence). The junction had 5 bases not matched to a gene; V was cut back by 4 bases and J by 3 bases. The CDR3 here is CASSTTGVSNEKLFF. The CDR3 nucleotides read TGTGCCAGTAGTACAACAGGGGTCTCTAATGAAAAACTGTTTTTT.

There are a few counts of this clone. The rearrangement links TRBV11-2 to TRBJ1-2; TRBD1 aligns across 7 bases. The CDR3 runs to 14 residues. The germline gives CDR1 SGHAT, CDR2 FQNNGV. V gave up 5 bases and J gave up 4 bases; unmatched junction bases: 7. CDR3 sequence: CASSTRPGGYGYTF. In DNA, the CDR3 is TGTGCCAGCAGCACCCGCCCAGGGGGCTATGGCTACACCTTC.

This clone has just a few counts. This sequence joins TRBV3-1 (or the pseudogene TRBV3-2) and TRBJ1-2; D is possibly TRBD1 (5 bases). This CDR3 is built from 14 residues. Trimming pared 3 bases from V and 3 bases from J, leaving 11 bases between. Per germline, CDR1 LGHDT and CDR2 YNNKEL (reference sequence). For the CDR3, the DNA is TGTGCCAGCAGCCAGGCAGGGAAAGACTATGGCTACACCTTC. Its protein product is CASSQAGKDYGYTF.

The rearrangement joins TRBV5-6 to TRBJ2-7; no reliable D call. CDR3 length equals 19 residues. With 0 bases removed from V and 3 bases from J, the gap between germline ends came to 25 bases. Germline CDR1 and CDR2: SGHDT and YYEEEE. The CDR3 loop is CASSLVFNEVVRFGYEQYF. The CDR3 DNA follows: TGTGCCAGCAGCTTGGTTTTTAATGAGGTCGTGCGGTTCGGCTACGAGCAGTACTTC.

The genes are TRBV7-3 and TRBJ2-7; 8 bases match TRBD2. V shed 1 base, J shed 7 bases, and the junction held 0 bases outside the gene matches. This CDR3 is built from 12 residues. From germline, CDR1 is SGHTA and CDR2 FQGTGA. This CDR3 is CASSLSGGEQYF. The DNA for the CDR3 is TGTGCCAGCAGCTTAAGCGGGGGGGAGCAGTACTTC.

The V call is TRBV28, the J call TRBJ2-5, with 9 nucleotides matching TRBD2. V shed 2 bases and J 3 bases; nucleotides not matched to a gene: 4. This CDR3 spans 15 amino acids. Germline values: CDR1 MDHEN, CDR2 SYDVKM. CDR3 residues: CASSLGLALKETQYF. The DNA of the CDR3 is TGTGCCAGCAGTTTAGGACTAGCGCTAAAAGAGACCCAGTACTTC.

This clone was counted only a few times. This sample also contains other DNA sequences that code for the same CDR3. For the CDR3, the DNA is TGTGCCAGCAGCCAGAGAGGCTCTGGAAACACCATATATTTT. This gives the protein CASSQRGSGNTIYF. This chain connects TRBV3-1 (or the pseudogene TRBV3-2) to TRBJ1-3, with D hard to call. The CDR3 has 14 amino acids. V gave up 3 bases and J gave up 0 bases, with 6 bases separating them. CDR1 is LGHDT and CDR2 is YNNKEL in the germline V gene (reference sequence).

The CDR3 is CASSLGGDRRETQYF. Written as DNA, the CDR3 is TGTGCCAGCAGCTTAGGGGGGGACCGGCGAGAGACCCAGTACTTC. This rearrangement joins TRBV11-2 to TRBJ2-5, with D perhaps matching TRBD2 (6 bases). The CDR3 extends over 15 amino acids. Germline V CDR1 and CDR2: SGHAT, FQNNGV. V lost 1 base and J 4 bases, leaving 13 bases between the germline ends.

The chain employs TRBV28 and TRBJ1-4, with D possibly TRBD1 on 6 matching bases. Germline CDR1 is MDHEN and CDR2 is SYDVKM. The CDR3 runs 15 residues. Trimming left V 10 bases short and J 5 bases short, with 20 bases between. This CDR3 reads CATNRDPLQNEKLFF. The DNA for the CDR3 is TGTGCCACAAACAGGGACCCTCTCCAAAATGAAAAACTGTTTTTT.

The V gene is TRBV28, the J gene TRBJ1-6; 7 nucleotides match TRBD1. V was clipped by 2 bases and J by 10 bases; unmatched bases: 8. This CDR3 spans 15 amino acids. Germline CDR1 and CDR2: MDHEN and SYDVKM. Here the CDR3 DNA reads TGTGCCAGCAGTTTAGGCCTGACAGGGTACTCACCCCTCCACTTT. It specifies CASSLGLTGYSPLHF.

V usage is TRBV18 and J usage is TRBJ1-1; D is undetermined. There are 13 residues in the CDR3. Trimming left V 1 base short and J 3 bases short, with 6 bases between. Germline lookup yields CDR1 KGHSH and CDR2 LQKENI. The CDR3 here is CASSPRLDTEAFF. The CDR3 DNA reads TGTGCCAGCTCACCACGACTGGACACTGAAGCTTTCTTT.

The CDR3 region has the DNA TGTGCCAGCAGTTTGGGGGACCATGGCCGGACAGCTGGCTACACCTTC. It specifies CASSLGDHGRTAGYTF. The chain has TRBV27 and TRBJ1-2; maybe TRBD1 (6 bases). This CDR3 has 16 amino acids. The germline gives CDR1 MNHEY, CDR2 SMNVEV (reference sequence). The germline V and J ends were trimmed by 3 bases and 7 bases, with 21 bases remaining between them.

V gene TRBV11-2 combines with J gene TRBJ1-1, with TRBD1 matching over 7 bases. This CDR3 spans 16 amino acids. CDR1 is SGHAT, CDR2 FQNNGV, per germline. Trimming at V came to 6 bases and at J to 4 bases, leaving 14 bases not matched to a gene. The CDR3, as DNA: TGTGCCAGCAGGTTATACGTCCAGACAGGGTTCACTGAAGCTTTCTTT. Its protein product is CASRLYVQTGFTEAFF.

This clone has only one observation. The J gene is TRBJ2-4, the V gene TRBV10-3; D not resolved. The CDR3 sequence is 14 residues long. Germline CDR1 and CDR2: ENHRY and SYGVKD. Trimming cost V 0 bases and J 8 bases, with 11 bases left between them. CDR3 amino acids: CAISESQRRDIQYF. CDR3 DNA sequence: TGTGCCATCAGTGAGTCACAAAGACGGGACATTCAGTACTTC.

Worth noting for this clone: This specimen includes other DNA sequences encoding the same CDR3. The chain employs TRBV9 and TRBJ2-2, with 8 bases matching TRBD1. Germline lookup yields CDR1 SGDLS and CDR2 YYNGEE. The CDR3 covers 17 residues. Unmatched junction bases numbered 5, after V lost 0 bases and J lost 1 base. CDR3: CASSVGTGGRNTGELFF. The CDR3, as DNA: TGTGCCAGCAGCGTAGGAACAGGGGGAAGGAACACCGGGGAGCTGTTTTTT.